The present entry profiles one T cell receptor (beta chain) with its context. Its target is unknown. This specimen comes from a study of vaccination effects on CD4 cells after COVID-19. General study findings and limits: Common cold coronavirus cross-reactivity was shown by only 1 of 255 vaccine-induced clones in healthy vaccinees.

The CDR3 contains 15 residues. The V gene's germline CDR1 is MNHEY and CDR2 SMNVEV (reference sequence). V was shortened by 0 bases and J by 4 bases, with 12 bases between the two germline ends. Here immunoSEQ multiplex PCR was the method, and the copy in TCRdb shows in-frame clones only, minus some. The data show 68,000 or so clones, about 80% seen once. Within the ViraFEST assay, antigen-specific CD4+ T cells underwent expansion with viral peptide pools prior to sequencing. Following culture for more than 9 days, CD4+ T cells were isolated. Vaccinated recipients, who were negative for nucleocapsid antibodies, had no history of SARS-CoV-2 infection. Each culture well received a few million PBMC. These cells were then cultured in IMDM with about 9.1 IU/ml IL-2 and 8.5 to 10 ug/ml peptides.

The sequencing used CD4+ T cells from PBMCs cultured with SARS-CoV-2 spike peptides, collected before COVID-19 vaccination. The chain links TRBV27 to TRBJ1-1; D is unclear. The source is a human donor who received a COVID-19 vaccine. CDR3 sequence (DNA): TGTGCCAGCAGTTTATCCCGTTATAGAGGCACTGAAGCTTTCTTT. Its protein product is CASSLSRYRGTEAFF.